A single sample gave rise to the 32 T cell receptor beta chains below, sequenced in a study of technical replicates of blood from a few donors. Here immunoSEQ multiplex PCR was the method, and the copy in TCRdb shows in-frame clones only, minus some. The repertoire holds 55,000 to 80,000 clones, with 95% to 98% as singletons. Sequenced: T cells isolated from PBMCs. The receptors shown here come from a human donor in good health.

The V call is TRBV27, the J call TRBJ1-2, with 11 bases that match TRBD1. Germline values: CDR1 MNHEY, CDR2 SMNVEV (reference sequence). The CDR3 extends over 14 amino acids. The V and J ends lost 6 bases and 7 bases, in that order; junction bases with no gene match: 7. This chain's CDR3 is CASRRGQGAFGYTF. CDR3 nucleotide sequence: TGTGCCAGCAGACGCGGACAGGGGGCCTTTGGCTACACCTTC.

This sequence joins TRBV25-1 and TRBJ2-1; tentative D call: TRBD2 (6 bases). The CDR3 covers 14 residues. From germline, CDR1 is MGHDK and CDR2 SYGVNS. Between the trimmed V and J ends, which lost 8 bases and 5 bases, there was a span of 16 bases. The CDR3 DNA follows: TGTGCCAGCCAGTTTTGGCGGGACCACAATGAGCAGTTCTTC. It is translated as CASQFWRDHNEQFF.

The chain couples TRBV5-4 to TRBJ1-3; D is unclear. V lost 4 bases and J 0 bases, leaving 8 bases between the germline ends. The CDR3 spans 14 residues. CDR1 is SGHNT and CDR2 is YYREEE in the germline V gene (reference sequence). Here the CDR3 DNA reads TGTGCCAGCAGCGCGGTTGGCTCTGGAAACACCATATATTTT. Encoded protein: CASSAVGSGNTIYF.

The chain is built from TRBV7-3 and TRBJ1-1; 11 bases are shared with TRBD1. The CDR3 runs 16 residues. The junction had 8 bases not matched to a gene; V was cut back by 5 bases and J by 3 bases. CDR1 is SGHTA and CDR2 is FQGTGA in the germline V gene. The CDR3 spells CASSAPPGQGDTEAFF. The CDR3 DNA is TGTGCCAGCAGCGCTCCCCCGGGACAGGGGGACACTGAAGCTTTCTTT. Looking up the rest from reference TRBV7-3 and TRBJ1-1 gives the full variable domain: GAGVSQTPSNKVTEKGKYVELRCDPISGHTALYWYRQSLGQGPEFLIYFQGTGAADDSGLPNDRFFAVRPEGSVSTLKIQRTERGDSAVYLCASSAPPGQGDTEAFFGQGTRLTVV.

The DNA of the CDR3 is TGCGCCAGCACCCCTCCAGGGGGCAAATCTCGAGCTTTCTTT. This translates into CASTPPGGKSRAFF. The J gene is TRBJ1-1, the V gene TRBV5-1; 8 bases fit TRBD1. Germline lookup yields CDR1 SGHRS and CDR2 YFSETQ. The CDR3 has 14 residues. The J segment lost 10 bases and the V segment lost 6 bases, leaving 14 bases of the junction unmatched.

V gene TRBV29-1 combines with J gene TRBJ2-7; 12 positions agree with TRBD2. Germline V gene data show CDR1 as SQVTM and CDR2 as ANQGSEA. V dropped 4 bases and J dropped 3; count of bases not matched to a gene: 4. The CDR3 runs 14 residues. CDR3: CSVGLAGELYEQYF. DNA for the CDR3: TGCAGCGTTGGACTAGCGGGAGAACTCTACGAGCAGTACTTC.

CDR3 bases: TGTGCCACTAAGGAGTCCGACAGACGCACAGATACGCAGTATTTT. This gives the protein CATKESDRRTDTQYF. The rearrangement joins TRBV25-1 to TRBJ2-3; possible D gene TRBD1, 5 bases. V lost 10 bases to trimming and J lost 1 base, with 18 bases between them. This CDR3 has 15 amino acids. CDR1 MGHDK and CDR2 SYGVNS come from the germline V gene. The variable domain in full, with the rest retrieved from reference TRBV25-1 and TRBJ2-3, is EADIYQTPRYLVIGTGKKITLECSQTMGHDKMYWYQQDPGMELHLIHYSYGVNSTEKGDLSSESTVSRIRTEHFPLTLESARPSHTSQYLCATKESDRRTDTQYFGPGTRLTVL.

The V gene is TRBV6-1, the J gene TRBJ2-3, with 11 bases aligning to TRBD2. V lost 5 bases to trimming and J lost 4 bases; unmatched junction nucleotides: 5. CDR1 is MNHNS and CDR2 is SASEGT in the germline V gene. This CDR3 has 15 amino acids. This chain's CDR3 is CASSTGTSGPDTQYF. In DNA form, the CDR3 reads TGTGCCAGCAGTACCGGGACTAGCGGACCAGATACGCAGTATTTT.

The chain links TRBV27 to TRBJ1-2; TRBD1 matches at 9 bases. After removal of 6 bases from V and 8 bases from J, the junction contained 10 bases not matched to a gene. Per germline, CDR1 MNHEY and CDR2 SMNVEV (reference sequence). The CDR3 consists of 14 residues. CDR3 residues: CASRHEDRGEGYTF. CDR3 in DNA: TGTGCCAGCAGGCACGAGGACAGGGGTGAAGGCTACACCTTC.

This chain uses TRBV2 with TRBJ1-2, with no clear D. Germline assignment: CDR1 SNHLY and CDR2 FYNNEI. The CDR3 is made up of 11 amino acids. The germline V and J ends were trimmed by 3 bases and 12 bases, with 11 bases remaining between them. Written as DNA, the CDR3 is TGTGCCAGCAGTGAGGAGGTAATCAACACCTTC. It specifies CASSEEVINTF.

The chain joins TRBV30 to TRBJ1-6; D call uncertain. The ends were cut back, 3 bases at V and 7 bases at J, with 10 bases in the middle. The CDR3 is 13 amino acids. Germline lookup yields CDR1 GTSNPN and CDR2 SVGIG (reference sequence). CDR3 sequence: CAWSPMGNSPLHF. The CDR3 region has the DNA TGTGCCTGGAGCCCTATGGGCAATTCACCCCTCCACTTT.

The chain uses TRBV19 and TRBJ2-1, with D hard to call. The germline gives CDR1 LNHDA, CDR2 SQIVND (reference sequence). CDR3 length: 16 amino acids. Trimming left V 1 base short and J 0 bases short, with 10 bases between. The CDR3 reads CASSIAGGSSYNEQFF. The CDR3 region has the DNA TGTGCCAGTAGTATAGCTGGCGGCAGCTCCTACAATGAGCAGTTCTTC.

About this clone: A read error may produce the germline difference seen at one junction end. The chain carries TRBV7-7 and TRBJ2-5; tentatively, D is TRBD1 (5 bases). CDR3 length: 17 amino acids. Per germline, CDR1 SSHAT and CDR2 FNYEAQ (reference sequence). The CDR3 protein is CASSSFTGITISETQYF. The CDR3 coding sequence is TGTGCTAGCAGCTCCTTTACAGGAATTACTATCTCGGAGACCCAGTACTTC.

The chain combines TRBV2 with TRBJ1-4; 7 bases match TRBD1. The CDR3 covers 14 residues. J was trimmed by 7 bases and V by 3 bases; bases with no gene match: 5. Germline V gene data show CDR1 as SNHLY and CDR2 as FYNNEI. The CDR3 sequence: CASSDDRALEKLFF. The CDR3 DNA reads as TGTGCCAGCAGTGACGACAGGGCTCTTGAAAAACTGTTTTTT. Together with reference TRBV2 and TRBJ1-4, the CDR3 gives the full variable domain: EPEVTQTPSHQVTQMGQEVILRCVPISNHLYFYWYRQILGQKVEFLVSFYNNEISEKSEIFDDQFSVERPDGSNFTLKIRSTKLEDSAMYFCASSDDRALEKLFFGSGTQLSVL.

The J gene is TRBJ2-1, the V gene TRBV29-1, with D tentatively TRBD2 (6 bases). CDR1 SQVTM and CDR2 ANQGSEA come from the germline V gene. Trimming removed 7 bases at V and 2 bases at J, with 6 bases between. CDR3 length: 11 residues. The DNA for the CDR3 is TGCAGCGGGGGGGCCTACAATGAGCAGTTCTTC. Its protein is CSGGAYNEQFF.

This sequence joins TRBV28 and TRBJ1-1; weak D call: TRBD1 (6 bases). V lost 6 bases and J lost 2, with 16 bases in between. The CDR3 length is 15 residues. Per the germline V gene, CDR1 is MDHEN and CDR2 is SYDVKM. The CDR3 bases are TGTGCCAGCAGAATTTCCGGGACACAAAACACTGAAGCTTTCTTT. It translates to CASRISGTQNTEAFF.

J is TRBJ1-1 and V is TRBV19; tentatively, D is TRBD1 (5 bases). The V end lost 3 bases, the J end lost 1 base, and 12 bases lay between the germline ends. Germline V CDR1 and CDR2: LNHDA, SQIVND (reference sequence). The CDR3 has 15 residues. DNA of the CDR3: TGTGCCAGTAGTATTCGGGGGGTCGCGAACACTGAAGCTTTCTTT. This encodes CASSIRGVANTEAFF.

The J gene is TRBJ2-3, the V gene TRBV4-1, with 13 bases that match TRBD2. This CDR3 spans 16 amino acids. J lost 5 bases, V lost 3 bases, and 5 bases had no gene match. Germline V CDR1 and CDR2: MGHRA, YSYEKL. The CDR3 sequence is CASSHPTSGRGDTQYF. The CDR3 coding sequence is TGCGCCAGCAGCCATCCCACTAGCGGGAGGGGAGATACGCAGTATTTT.

The chain carries TRBV2 and TRBJ1-1; 9 nucleotides agree with TRBD1. The V gene's germline CDR1 is SNHLY and CDR2 FYNNEI. Trimming removed 6 bases from V and 3 bases from J; junction bases left unmatched: 8. The CDR3 runs to 15 residues. The CDR3 loop reads CASRAMTGGYTEAFF. The CDR3 bases are TGTGCCAGCAGGGCCATGACAGGGGGATACACTGAAGCTTTCTTT.

This clone was seen once. The chain joins TRBV7-9 to TRBJ2-7, with TRBD1 identical over 7 bases. V trimming: 6 bases; J trimming: 5 bases; junction bases outside the gene matches: 7. Germline CDR1 reads SEHNR; CDR2 reads FQNEAQ (reference sequence). This CDR3 is 13 amino acids long. The CDR3 DNA reads TGTGCCAGCAGATCCACAGGGGCGAACGAGCAGTACTTC. It encodes CASRSTGANEQYF. Full variable domain (missing parts from reference TRBV7-9 and TRBJ2-7): DTGVSQNPRHKITKRGQNVTFRCDPISEHNRLYWYRQTLGQGPEFLTYFQNEAQLEKSRLLSDRFSAERPKGSFSTLEIQRTEQGDSAMYLCASRSTGANEQYFGPGTRLTVT.

The CDR3 DNA follows: TGTGCCTGGAATGAGGGTGGCAATCAGCCCCAGCATTTT. Translating it yields CAWNEGGNQPQHF. The J gene is TRBJ1-5, the V gene TRBV30, with D unclear. Trimming pared 4 bases from V and 2 bases from J, leaving 9 bases between. Germline CDR1 is GTSNPN and CDR2 is SVGIG (reference sequence). The CDR3 covers 13 residues.

This chain connects TRBV10-3 to TRBJ1-1, with unresolved D. There are 12 residues in the CDR3. Germline V gives CDR1 ENHRY, CDR2 SYGVKD. V was trimmed by 6 bases and J by 3 bases, leaving 8 bases between them. Written as DNA, the CDR3 is TGTGCCATCAGCGGTCGGGACACTGAAGCTTTCTTT. Translation: CAISGRDTEAFF.

The V call is TRBV11-2, the J call TRBJ1-4; the D gene is possibly TRBD1 (5 bases). This CDR3 comprises 15 residues. The V end lost 5 bases, the J end lost 7 bases, and 17 bases lay between the germline ends. The germline V gene encodes CDR1 SGHAT and CDR2 FQNNGV. The CDR3 DNA follows: TGTGCCAGCAGCACCTCACAGGTCCAGGGTGAAAAACTGTTTTTT. Protein: CASSTSQVQGEKLFF.

This rearrangement joins TRBV15 to TRBJ1-2; the D is unclear. V was clipped by 1 base and J by 3 bases, with 12 bases between them. This CDR3 is 15 amino acids long. Germline V lookup: CDR1 LNHNV, CDR2 YYDKDF (reference sequence). CDR3 in amino acids: CATSRVGAVDYGYTF. The CDR3 nucleotides read TGTGCCACCAGCAGAGTGGGAGCGGTCGACTATGGCTACACCTTC.

The chain links TRBV29-1 to TRBJ1-1, with D unresolved. Between the trimmed V and J ends, which lost 1 base and 1 base, there was a span of 10 bases. CDR3 length equals 14 residues. Looked up from germline, CDR1 is SQVTM and CDR2 is ANQGSEA. As DNA, the CDR3 is TGCAGCGTTGAAGGGCACCCCGAGAACACTGAAGCTTTCTTT. Protein: CSVEGHPENTEAFF.

The V gene is TRBV6-1, the J gene TRBJ1-5; D is possibly TRBD1 (5 bases). The V and J ends lost 6 bases and 7 bases respectively, with 10 bases between them. There are 12 residues in the CDR3. Germline V gene sequence: CDR1 MNHNS, CDR2 SASEGT. The CDR3 reads CASSRDFQPQHF. The DNA of the CDR3 is TGTGCCAGCAGCAGGGATTTCCAGCCCCAGCATTTT.

V usage is TRBV9 and J usage is TRBJ2-7; 7 bases are shared with TRBD2. CDR3 length equals 14 residues. Germline V gene sequence: CDR1 SGDLS, CDR2 YYNGEE. After removal of 0 bases from V and 9 bases from J, the junction contained 9 bases not matched to a gene. In nucleotides, the CDR3 is TGTGCCAGCAGCGTAGCCCCGGGGGAGGGGAGGCAGTACTTC. Its protein product is CASSVAPGEGRQYF.

The chain has TRBV10-3 and TRBJ2-5; a weak D match, TRBD1 (6 bases). Between the trimmed V and J ends, which lost 4 bases and 3 bases, there was a span of 12 bases. Germline lookup yields CDR1 ENHRY and CDR2 SYGVKD. The CDR3 length is 14 residues. The CDR3 DNA reads as TGTGCCATCAGTGGGACAGAGGGTAAAGAGACCCAGTACTTC. Its translation: CAISGTEGKETQYF.

The chain uses TRBV11-2 and TRBJ2-7, with 10 bases that match TRBD2. The CDR3 sequence is 18 residues long. Germline CDR1 reads SGHAT; CDR2 reads FQNNGV. V gave up 6 bases and J gave up 1 base; unmatched junction bases: 15. The CDR3 protein is CASRATPGTSALSYEQYF. The DNA of the CDR3 is TGTGCCAGCAGGGCCACCCCGGGGACTAGCGCCTTATCCTACGAGCAGTACTTC.

The chain is built from TRBV15 and TRBJ1-3, with unresolved D. Germline V CDR1 and CDR2: LNHNV, YYDKDF (reference sequence). There are 17 residues in the CDR3. V lost 8 bases and J lost 0, with 20 bases in between. The CDR3 nucleotides are TGTGCCACCGCGGGTAGGACCCACCTCAGCTCTGGAAACACCATATATTTT. Translated: CATAGRTHLSSGNTIYF.

This chain links TRBV10-2 with TRBJ1-1, with a possible D match to TRBD1 (6 bases). Per the germline V gene, CDR1 is WSHSY and CDR2 is SAAADI. The CDR3 sequence is 14 residues long. Trimming left V 6 bases short and J 0 bases short, with 11 bases between. In DNA form, the CDR3 reads TGCGCCAGCAGGGACAGCCTGATGAACACTGAAGCTTTCTTT. The encoded protein is CASRDSLMNTEAFF.

This chain uses TRBV27 with TRBJ1-2; the match to TRBD1 covers 8 bases. V shed 2 bases, J shed 7 bases, and the junction held 12 bases outside the gene matches. Germline CDR1 MNHEY, CDR2 SMNVEV (reference sequence). This CDR3 has 16 amino acids. The CDR3 nucleotides are TGTGCCAGCAGTTTAGGGAAGGACAGGGCGAAACGTGGCTACACCTTC. Residues: CASSLGKDRAKRGYTF.